Reported below is one T cell receptor (beta chain). Antigen unknown. Germline trimming cut 0 bases from V and 4 bases from J; bases unmatched to any gene: 6. The CDR3 length is 15 residues. CDR1 is SGHRS and CDR2 is YFSETQ in the germline V gene. PCR used 60 Vbeta primers and 13 Jbeta primers. The protocol was immunoSEQ multiplex PCR, while the TCRdb copy is restricted to in-frame clones and leaves out a portion. The sample has over 110,000 clones; 75% to 80% are singletons. The sample originates from a study of cytomegalovirus exposure and HLA in healthy donors. Study-level results: On later analysis, the bulk of CMV-associated TCR beta chains appeared to be HLA-restricted. Relative to equally common others, HLA-associated TCR beta chains showed greater clonal expansion in a later analysis. Most subjects had HLA-A and HLA-B alleles reportedly predicted accurately by TCR beta sequences.

The chain is built from TRBV5-1 and TRBJ2-7; 8 bases align to TRBD1. The clonotype comes from a woman between 40 and 50 years old in good health and CMV-seropositive. Sequenced input: PBMCs. The CDR3 nucleotides are TGCGCCAGCAGCTTGGAGCAGGGGGCCGGTTACGAGCAGTACTTC. This gives the protein CASSLEQGAGYEQYF.